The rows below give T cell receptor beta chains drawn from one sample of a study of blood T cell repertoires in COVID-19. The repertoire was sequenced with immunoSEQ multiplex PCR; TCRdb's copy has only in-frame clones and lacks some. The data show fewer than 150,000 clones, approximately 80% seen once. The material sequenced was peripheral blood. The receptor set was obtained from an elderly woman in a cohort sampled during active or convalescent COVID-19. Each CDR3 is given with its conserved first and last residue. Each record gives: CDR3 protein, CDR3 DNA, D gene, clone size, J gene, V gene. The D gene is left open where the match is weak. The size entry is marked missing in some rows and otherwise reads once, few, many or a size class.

CDR3: CASSRMASGNEQFF
DNA: TGTGCCAGTAGTAGGATGGCTAGCGGCAATGAGCAGTTCTTC
D: TRBD2
size: few
J: TRBJ2-1
V: TRBV19

CDR3: CASSRTSGVYNEQFF
DNA: TGTGCCAGCAGCCGAACTAGCGGGGTGTACAATGAGCAGTTCTTC
D: TRBD2
size: NA
J: TRBJ2-1
V: TRBV11-2

CDR3: CASSLLLAGGTTDTQYF
DNA: TGTGCCAGCAGCTTACTCCTAGCGGGGGGTACCACAGATACGCAGTATTTT
D: TRBD2
size: NA
J: TRBJ2-3
V: TRBV7-6

CDR3: CASSLQQGLNEQFF
DNA: TGTGCCAGCAGCTTACAACAGGGGCTGAATGAGCAGTTCTTC
D: TRBD1
size: NA
J: TRBJ2-1
V: TRBV7-9

CDR3: CASSNPRGGSNEKLFF
DNA: TGCGCCAGCAGCAATCCCCGAGGGGGCTCTAATGAAAAACTGTTTTTT
D: TRBD1
size: NA
J: TRBJ1-4
V: TRBV5-1

CDR3: CASRPRLAGQNTQYF
DNA: TGTGCCAGCAGACCTCGACTAGCGGGTCAAAATACGCAGTATTTT
D: TRBD2
size: NA
J: TRBJ2-3
V: TRBV2

CDR3: CASSLTTGGYGYTF
DNA: TGTGCCAGCAGTCTTACGACAGGGGGCTATGGCTACACCTTC
D: TRBD1
size: NA
J: TRBJ1-2
V: TRBV28

CDR3: CASSYSVFTGFRDTQYF
DNA: TGTGCCAGCAGTTACTCGGTTTTTACAGGGTTCAGGGATACGCAGTATTTT
D: NA
size: few
J: TRBJ2-3
V: TRBV6-2/TRBV6-3

CDR3: CASSLSSGTGELFF
DNA: TGTGCCAGCAGCTTGTCTAGCGGCACCGGGGAGCTGTTTTTT
D: TRBD2
size: NA
J: TRBJ2-2
V: TRBV7-2

CDR3: CASSLTGRVAADTQYF
DNA: TGTGCCAGCAGCTTAACAGGGCGGGTCGCCGCAGATACGCAGTATTTT
D: NA
size: NA
J: TRBJ2-3
V: TRBV7-3

CDR3: CASRGGANEKLFF
DNA: TGTGCCAGCAGAGGGGGAGCTAATGAAAAACTGTTTTTT
D: NA
size: NA
J: TRBJ1-4
V: TRBV2

CDR3: CASNPDQTGGDGYTF
DNA: TGTGCCAGCAATCCAGACCAAACAGGGGGAGATGGCTACACCTTC
D: TRBD1
size: NA
J: TRBJ1-2
V: TRBV7-9

CDR3: CASSEFNLPGEKLFF
DNA: TGTGCCAGCAGTGAATTTAACCTCCCCGGGGAAAAACTGTTTTTT
D: NA
size: NA
J: TRBJ1-4
V: TRBV2

CDR3: CASNPQVGTEAFF
DNA: TGTGCCAGCAACCCACAGGTAGGCACTGAAGCTTTCTTT
D: NA
size: NA
J: TRBJ1-1
V: TRBV14